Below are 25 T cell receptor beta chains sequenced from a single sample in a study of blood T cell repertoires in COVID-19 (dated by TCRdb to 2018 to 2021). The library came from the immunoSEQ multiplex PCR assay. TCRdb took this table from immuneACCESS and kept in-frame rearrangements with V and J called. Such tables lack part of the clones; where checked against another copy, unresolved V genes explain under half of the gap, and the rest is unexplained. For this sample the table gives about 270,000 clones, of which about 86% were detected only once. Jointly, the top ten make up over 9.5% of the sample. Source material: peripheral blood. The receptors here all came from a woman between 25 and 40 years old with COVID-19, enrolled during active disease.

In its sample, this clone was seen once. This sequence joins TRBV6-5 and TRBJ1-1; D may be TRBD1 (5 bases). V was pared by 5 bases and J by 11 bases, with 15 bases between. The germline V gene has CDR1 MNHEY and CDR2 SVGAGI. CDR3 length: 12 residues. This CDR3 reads CASSKPGLGAFF. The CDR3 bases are TGTGCCAGCAGTAAACCGGGACTAGGGGCTTTCTTT.

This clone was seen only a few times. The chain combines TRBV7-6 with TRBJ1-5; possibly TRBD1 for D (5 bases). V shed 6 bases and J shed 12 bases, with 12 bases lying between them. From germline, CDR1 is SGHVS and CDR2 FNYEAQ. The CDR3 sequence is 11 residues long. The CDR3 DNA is TGTGCCAGCAGTGAAGGGGAACACCAGCATTTT. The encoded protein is CASSEGEHQHF.

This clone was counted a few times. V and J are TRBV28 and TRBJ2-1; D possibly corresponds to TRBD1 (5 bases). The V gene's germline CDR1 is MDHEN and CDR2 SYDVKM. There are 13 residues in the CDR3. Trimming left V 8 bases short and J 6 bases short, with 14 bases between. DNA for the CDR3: TGTGCCAGCGGGCAGGGAAGTTCCAATGAGCAGTTCTTC. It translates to CASGQGSSNEQFF. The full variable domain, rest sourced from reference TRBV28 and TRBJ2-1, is DVKVTQSSRYLVKRTGEKVFLECVQDMDHENMFWYRQDPGLGLRLIYFSYDVKMKEKGDIPEGYSVSREKKERFSLILESASTNQTSMYLCASGQGSSNEQFFGPGTRLTVL.

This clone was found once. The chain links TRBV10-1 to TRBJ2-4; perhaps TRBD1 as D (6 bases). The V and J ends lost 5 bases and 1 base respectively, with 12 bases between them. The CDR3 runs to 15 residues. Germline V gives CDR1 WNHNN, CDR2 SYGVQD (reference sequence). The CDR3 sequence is CASSPGQSAKNIQYF. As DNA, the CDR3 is TGCGCCAGCAGTCCAGGACAGTCCGCCAAAAACATTCAGTACTTC.

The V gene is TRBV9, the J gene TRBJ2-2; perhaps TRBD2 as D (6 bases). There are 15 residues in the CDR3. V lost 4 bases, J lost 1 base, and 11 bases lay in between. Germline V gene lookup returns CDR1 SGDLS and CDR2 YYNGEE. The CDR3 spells CASSPGLRNTGELFF. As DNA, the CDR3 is TGTGCCAGCAGCCCCGGACTAAGGAACACCGGGGAGCTGTTTTTT.

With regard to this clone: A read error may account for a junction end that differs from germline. The DNA of the CDR3 is TGCGCCAGCAGCCCACCAGCTACTAAGGAAAAACTGTTTTTT. This codes for CASSPPATKEKLFF. This chain connects TRBV4-1 to TRBJ1-4, with no clear D. The CDR3 consists of 14 residues. Germline-derived CDR1 and CDR2 are MGHRA and YSYEKL.

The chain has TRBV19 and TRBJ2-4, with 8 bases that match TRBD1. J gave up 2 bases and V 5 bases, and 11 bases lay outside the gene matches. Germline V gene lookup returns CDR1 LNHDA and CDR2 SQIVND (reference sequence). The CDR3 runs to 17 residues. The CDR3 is CASSLNRGWGTKNIQYF. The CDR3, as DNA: TGTGCCAGTAGTTTGAACAGGGGGTGGGGAACCAAAAACATTCAGTACTTC. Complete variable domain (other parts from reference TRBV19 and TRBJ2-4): DGGITQSPKYLFRKEGQNVTLSCEQNLNHDAMYWYRQDPGQGLRLIYYSQIVNDFQKGDIAEGYSVSREKKESFPLTVTSAQKNPTAFYLCASSLNRGWGTKNIQYFGAGTRLSVL.

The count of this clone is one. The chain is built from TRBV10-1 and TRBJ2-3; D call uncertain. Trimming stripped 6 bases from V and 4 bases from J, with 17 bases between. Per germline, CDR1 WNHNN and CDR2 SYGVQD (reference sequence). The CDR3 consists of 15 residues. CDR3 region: CASRSAEASADTQYF. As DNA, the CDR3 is TGCGCCAGCAGGTCGGCAGAGGCGTCGGCAGATACGCAGTATTTT.

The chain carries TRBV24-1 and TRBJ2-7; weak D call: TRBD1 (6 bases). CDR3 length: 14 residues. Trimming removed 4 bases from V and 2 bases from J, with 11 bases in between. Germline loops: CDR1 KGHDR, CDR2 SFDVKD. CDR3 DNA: TGTGCCACCAGTGACTCTACAGGGCCCTACGAGCAGTACTTC. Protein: CATSDSTGPYEQYF.

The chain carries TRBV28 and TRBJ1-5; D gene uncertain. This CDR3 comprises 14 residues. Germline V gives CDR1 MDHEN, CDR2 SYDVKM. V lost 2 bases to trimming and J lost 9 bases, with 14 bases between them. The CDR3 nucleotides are TGTGCCAGCAGTTTAAGTGGGCCCTGGTGGCCCCAGCATTTT. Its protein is CASSLSGPWWPQHF.

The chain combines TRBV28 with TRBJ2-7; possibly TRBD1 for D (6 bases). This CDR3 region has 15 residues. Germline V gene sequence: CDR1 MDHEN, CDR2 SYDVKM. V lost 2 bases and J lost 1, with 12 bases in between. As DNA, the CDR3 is TGTGCCAGCAGTTTAAGGGGGTTGTGGTCCTACGAGCAGTACTTC. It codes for CASSLRGLWSYEQYF. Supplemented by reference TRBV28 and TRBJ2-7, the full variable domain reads DVKVTQSSRYLVKRTGEKVFLECVQDMDHENMFWYRQDPGLGLRLIYFSYDVKMKEKGDIPEGYSVSREKKERFSLILESASTNQTSMYLCASSLRGLWSYEQYFGPGTRLTVT.

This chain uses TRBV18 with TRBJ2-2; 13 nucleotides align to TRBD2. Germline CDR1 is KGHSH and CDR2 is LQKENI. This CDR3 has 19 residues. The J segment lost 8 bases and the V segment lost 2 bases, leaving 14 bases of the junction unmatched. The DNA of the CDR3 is TGTGCCAGCTCACCATGGACTAGCGGGGGACCCTCCGCGGGAGGGGAGCTGTTTTTT. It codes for CASSPWTSGGPSAGGELFF.

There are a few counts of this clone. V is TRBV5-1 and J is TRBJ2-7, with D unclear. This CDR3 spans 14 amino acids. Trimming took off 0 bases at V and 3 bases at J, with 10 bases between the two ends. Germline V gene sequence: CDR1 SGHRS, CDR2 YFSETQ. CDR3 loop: CASSLALGHYEQYF. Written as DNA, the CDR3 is TGCGCCAGCAGCTTGGCGCTTGGCCACTACGAGCAGTACTTC.

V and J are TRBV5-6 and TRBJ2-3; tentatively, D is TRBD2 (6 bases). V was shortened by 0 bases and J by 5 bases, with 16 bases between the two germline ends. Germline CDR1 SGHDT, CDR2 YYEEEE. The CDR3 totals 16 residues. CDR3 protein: CASSLGDGGGLDTQYF. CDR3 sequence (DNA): TGTGCCAGCAGCTTGGGTGACGGCGGAGGGTTAGATACGCAGTATTTT.

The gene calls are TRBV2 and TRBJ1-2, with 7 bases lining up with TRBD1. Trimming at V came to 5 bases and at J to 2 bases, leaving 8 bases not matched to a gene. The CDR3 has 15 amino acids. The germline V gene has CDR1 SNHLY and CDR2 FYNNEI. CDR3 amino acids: CASSYDRVQNYGYTF. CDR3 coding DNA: TGTGCCAGCAGTTACGACAGGGTACAGAACTATGGCTACACCTTC.

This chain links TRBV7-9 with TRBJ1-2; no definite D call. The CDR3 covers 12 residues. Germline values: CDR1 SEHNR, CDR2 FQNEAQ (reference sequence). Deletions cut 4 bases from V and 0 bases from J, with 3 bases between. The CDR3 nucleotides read TGTGCCAGCAGCTCTTCTAACTATGGCTACACCTTC. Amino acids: CASSSSNYGYTF.

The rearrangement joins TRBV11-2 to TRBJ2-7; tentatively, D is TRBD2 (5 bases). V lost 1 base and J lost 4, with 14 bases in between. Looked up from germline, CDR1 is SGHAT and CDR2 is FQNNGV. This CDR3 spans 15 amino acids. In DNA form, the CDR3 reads TGTGCCAGCAGCTTAGGGGCCCAGACGGGGTACGAGCAGTACTTC. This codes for CASSLGAQTGYEQYF.

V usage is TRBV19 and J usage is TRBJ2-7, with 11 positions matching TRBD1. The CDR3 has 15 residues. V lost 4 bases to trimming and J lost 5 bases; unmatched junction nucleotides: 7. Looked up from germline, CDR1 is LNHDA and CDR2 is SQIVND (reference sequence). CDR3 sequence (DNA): TGTGCCAGTAGTACACGGACAGGGGGCTTACACGAGCAGTACTTC. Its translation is CASSTRTGGLHEQYF.

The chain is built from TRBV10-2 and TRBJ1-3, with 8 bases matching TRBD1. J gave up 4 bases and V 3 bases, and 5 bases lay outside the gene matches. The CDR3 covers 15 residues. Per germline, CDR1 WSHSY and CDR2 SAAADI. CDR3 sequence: CASSDGQGFGNTIYF. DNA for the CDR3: TGCGCCAGCAGTGACGGACAGGGCTTCGGAAACACCATATATTTT.

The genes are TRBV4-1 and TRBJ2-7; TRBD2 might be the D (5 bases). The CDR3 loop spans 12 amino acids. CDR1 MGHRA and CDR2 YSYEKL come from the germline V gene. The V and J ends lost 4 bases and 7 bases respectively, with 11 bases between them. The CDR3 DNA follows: TGCGCCAGCAGCCCGAGCGGCGTTGAGCAGTACTTC. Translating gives CASSPSGVEQYF.

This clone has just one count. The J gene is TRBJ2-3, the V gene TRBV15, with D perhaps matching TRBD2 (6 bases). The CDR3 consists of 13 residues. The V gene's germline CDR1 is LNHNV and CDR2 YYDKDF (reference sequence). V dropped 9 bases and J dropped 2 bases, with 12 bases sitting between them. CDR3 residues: CATAGGLTDTQYF. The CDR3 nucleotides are TGTGCCACTGCCGGGGGACTCACAGATACGCAGTATTTT.

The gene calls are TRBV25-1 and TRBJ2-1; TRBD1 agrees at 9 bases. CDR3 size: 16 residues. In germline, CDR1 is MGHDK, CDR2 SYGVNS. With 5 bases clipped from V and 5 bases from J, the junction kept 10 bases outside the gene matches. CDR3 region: CASSPLTGGTHNEQFF. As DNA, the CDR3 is TGTGCCAGCAGTCCCTTGACAGGGGGAACCCACAATGAGCAGTTCTTC.

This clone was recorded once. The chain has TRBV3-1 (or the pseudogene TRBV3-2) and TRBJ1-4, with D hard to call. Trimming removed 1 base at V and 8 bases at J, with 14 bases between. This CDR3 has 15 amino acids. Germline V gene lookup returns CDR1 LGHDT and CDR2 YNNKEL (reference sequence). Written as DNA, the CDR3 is TGTGCCAGCAGCCAAGTCTCCGGGGTTGGAGAAAAACTGTTTTTT. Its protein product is CASSQVSGVGEKLFF.

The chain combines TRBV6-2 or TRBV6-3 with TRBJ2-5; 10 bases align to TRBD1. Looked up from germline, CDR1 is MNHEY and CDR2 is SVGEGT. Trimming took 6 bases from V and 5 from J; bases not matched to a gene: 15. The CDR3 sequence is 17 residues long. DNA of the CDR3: TGTGCCAGCAGCTCAGTAAAATCGACAGGGGGCCGGGAGACCCAGTACTTC. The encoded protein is CASSSVKSTGGRETQYF.

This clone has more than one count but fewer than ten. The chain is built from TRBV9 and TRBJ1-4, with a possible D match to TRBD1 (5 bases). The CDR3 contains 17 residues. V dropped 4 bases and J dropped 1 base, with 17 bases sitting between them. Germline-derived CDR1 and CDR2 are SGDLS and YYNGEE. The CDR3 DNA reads TGTGCCAGCAGCCCGGGACTGGGGGGAAGAACTAATGAAAAACTGTTTTTT. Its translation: CASSPGLGGRTNEKLFF.